This entry describes one T cell receptor beta chain. The antigen is unknown. Sequenced by immunoSEQ multiplex PCR; TCRdb stores in-frame clones only, minus some. The sample contains roughly 300,000 clones, 87% of which appear only once. The data originate from a study of cytomegalovirus exposure and HLA in healthy donors. As for the study in general: A later analysis reported the same platform for the 100 to 150 validation repertoires and the approximately 700 first-cohort repertoires.

Overall study findings and caveats: Researchers reported that a few CMV-associated chains were confirmed in vitro as CMV antigen-specific. Some TCR beta chains (over 150 of them) were listed as cytomegalovirus-associated.

The CDR3 runs to 15 residues. V dropped 3 bases and J dropped 0 bases, with 9 bases sitting between them. Germline loops: CDR1 LNHNV, CDR2 YYDKDF (reference sequence). The J gene is TRBJ1-5, the V gene TRBV15; D is ambiguous. This clonotype was obtained from a woman aged 25 to 39 in good health and CMV-seropositive. Sequenced input: PBMCs. The CDR3 nucleotides are TGTGCCACCAGCAGGACCCCCCATAGCAATCAGCCCCAGCATTTT. Its translation is CATSRTPHSNQPQHF.